These 31 T cell receptor beta chains were all obtained from the same sample, sequenced in a study of blood T cell repertoires in COVID-19. Measured with immunoSEQ multiplex PCR; TCRdb has only the in-frame clones, and not every one. The table shows about 72,000 clones, with 85% to 90% occurring only once. The specimen sequenced was peripheral blood. Receptor source: a man in his sixties or seventies with active or convalescent COVID-19.

The chain combines TRBV5-6 with TRBJ2-1, with a tentative D call TRBD1 (5 bases). CDR3 length equals 12 residues. Germline CDR1 and CDR2: SGHDT and YYEEEE. The V and J ends lost 2 bases and 10 bases respectively, with 10 bases between them. The CDR3 DNA sequence: TGTGCCAGCAGCTTACCCCCAGGGGAGCAGTTCTTC. It specifies CASSLPPGEQFF.

The chain uses TRBV27 and TRBJ2-3; 9 bases line up with TRBD2. Germline V gives CDR1 MNHEY, CDR2 SMNVEV (reference sequence). V trimming: 3 bases; J trimming: 4 bases; junction bases outside the gene matches: 14. This CDR3 region has 18 residues. The CDR3 region has the DNA TGTGCCAGCAGTTTTCGCGGGAGGGCCAGGAAGGGAGCAGATACGCAGTATTTT. Translated: CASSFRGRARKGADTQYF.

The chain employs TRBV12-3 or TRBV12-4 and TRBJ1-6; D is undetermined. V lost 3 bases, J lost 7 bases, and 7 bases lay in between. This CDR3 region has 13 residues. CDR3 bases: TGTGCCAGCAGTTTTGGGCTCAATTCACCCCTCCACTTT. Translated: CASSFGLNSPLHF.

This clone was counted a few times. The chain is built from TRBV2 and TRBJ2-7, with a possible D match to TRBD2 (5 bases). From germline, CDR1 is SNHLY and CDR2 FYNNEI. This CDR3 has 13 residues. V lost 4 bases and J 3 bases, leaving 10 bases between the germline ends. The CDR3 reads CASSAEEYYEQYF. The CDR3 DNA reads TGTGCCAGCAGTGCGGAGGAGTACTACGAGCAGTACTTC.

This clone was seen just once. The gene calls are TRBV2 and TRBJ2-7; 9 positions match TRBD1. This CDR3 spans 17 amino acids. V shed 5 bases, J shed 1 base, and the junction held 12 bases outside the gene matches. CDR1 is SNHLY and CDR2 is FYNNEI in the germline V gene. CDR3 sequence reads: CASSFGFPGQGSYEQYF. CDR3 DNA sequence: TGTGCCAGCAGTTTCGGATTTCCGGGACAGGGATCCTACGAGCAGTACTTC.

The V call is TRBV3-1 (or the pseudogene TRBV3-2), the J call TRBJ2-1; TRBD2 aligns across 9 bases. Germline CDR1 reads LGHDT; CDR2 reads YNNKEL (reference sequence). CDR3 size: 13 residues. The V segment lost 4 bases and the J segment 9 bases; nucleotides outside the gene matches: 4. CDR3 sequence reads: CASSPRLAAEQFF. CDR3 in DNA: TGTGCCAGCAGCCCTCGACTAGCGGCTGAGCAGTTCTTC.

This rearrangement joins TRBV9 to TRBJ2-4; 10 bases align to TRBD2. V lost 4 bases, J lost 4 bases, and 5 bases stayed unmatched. Germline CDR1 reads SGDLS; CDR2 reads YYNGEE. The CDR3 has 15 residues. For the CDR3, the DNA is TGTGCCAGCAGCCCCTTGACTAGCGGGAAAAACATTCAGTACTTC. It is translated as CASSPLTSGKNIQYF. Drawing the rest from reference TRBV9 and TRBJ2-4, the complete variable domain is DSGVTQTPKHLITATGQRVTLRCSPRSGDLSVYWYQQSLDQGLQFLIQYYNGEERAKGNILERFSAQQFPDLHSELNLSSLELGDSALYFCASSPLTSGKNIQYFGAGTRLSVL.

The chain has TRBV11-2 and TRBJ2-4; 10 bases are a match to TRBD1. CDR1 is SGHAT, CDR2 FQNNGV, per germline. The CDR3 length is 15 residues. J lost 7 bases, V lost 1 base, and 4 bases had no gene match. This chain's CDR3 is CASSLGGTGANIQYF. CDR3 DNA: TGTGCCAGCAGCTTAGGGGGGACAGGGGCCAACATTCAGTACTTC.

J is TRBJ2-3 and V is TRBV28; D ambiguous. Per the germline V gene, CDR1 is MDHEN and CDR2 is SYDVKM. The length of the CDR3 is 13 residues. V shed 2 bases and J shed 1 base, with 4 bases lying between them. The CDR3, as DNA: TGTGCCAGCAGTTTACTACGCACAGATACGCAGTATTTT. Protein sequence: CASSLLRTDTQYF.

CDR3 residues: CASSYSNSGNSYEQYF. CDR3 DNA sequence: TGTGCCAGCAGTTACTCGAATAGCGGGAACTCCTACGAGCAGTACTTC. V is TRBV6-5 and J is TRBJ2-7; TRBD2 agrees at 8 bases. V lost 0 bases to trimming and J lost 0 bases; unmatched junction nucleotides: 4. The CDR3 is 16 amino acids. Looked up from germline, CDR1 is MNHEY and CDR2 is SVGAGI.

The J gene is TRBJ1-5, the V gene TRBV3-1 (or the pseudogene TRBV3-2); D gene unclear. The CDR3 contains 15 residues. CDR1 is LGHDT and CDR2 is YNNKEL in the germline V gene (reference sequence). V was trimmed by 0 bases and J by 6 bases, leaving 12 bases between them. CDR3 loop: CASSQDLGGIQPQHF. As DNA, the CDR3 is TGTGCCAGCAGCCAAGACCTAGGAGGTATTCAGCCCCAGCATTTT.

The chain links TRBV28 to TRBJ1-5; no clear D. CDR3 length: 13 amino acids. The V gene's germline CDR1 is MDHEN and CDR2 SYDVKM. V was cut by 5 bases and J by 3 bases, with 8 bases left in between. The CDR3 spells CASSPPPNQPQHF. CDR3 nucleotides: TGTGCCAGCAGTCCCCCTCCCAATCAGCCCCAGCATTTT.

The V call is TRBV11-3, the J call TRBJ2-2, with TRBD1 identical over 8 bases. Germline CDR1 reads SGHNT; CDR2 reads YENEEA. V dropped 1 base and J dropped 1; count of bases not matched to a gene: 5. This CDR3 spans 17 amino acids. Here the CDR3 reads CASSLGTGTGNTGELFF. DNA for the CDR3: TGTGCCAGCAGCTTAGGGACCGGGACAGGGAACACCGGGGAGCTGTTTTTT.

This clone appeared a single time. The chain is built from TRBV11-2 and TRBJ1-1, with D maybe TRBD1 (5 bases). In germline, CDR1 is SGHAT, CDR2 FQNNGV. Trimming cost V 2 bases and J 1 base, with 8 bases left between them. The length of the CDR3 is 14 residues. The chain's CDR3 is CASSLPGRNTEAFF. CDR3 nucleotide sequence: TGTGCCAGCAGCTTACCAGGGCGGAACACTGAAGCTTTCTTT.

V is TRBV7-2 and J is TRBJ2-1, with 10 positions matching TRBD2. Germline V gene sequence: CDR1 SGHTA, CDR2 FQGNSA. Trimming cost V 7 bases and J 13 bases; bases outside gene matches: 7. This CDR3 has 12 amino acids. CDR3 sequence reads: CASNPSGSEQFF. The DNA for the CDR3 is TGTGCCAGCAACCCTAGCGGGAGTGAACAGTTCTTC.

The chain links TRBV2 to TRBJ2-2, with TRBD2 identical over 10 bases. The germline CDR1 and CDR2 sequences are SNHLY and FYNNEI. CDR3 length equals 15 residues. V was clipped by 6 bases and J by 6 bases; unmatched bases: 7. The CDR3 loop is CASRGGTSVPGELFF. The CDR3 nucleotides read TGTGCCAGCAGGGGGGGGACTAGCGTACCCGGGGAGCTGTTTTTT.

This chain uses TRBV27 with TRBJ1-2, with 10 nucleotides matching TRBD1. Germline V gene lookup returns CDR1 MNHEY and CDR2 SMNVEV (reference sequence). The CDR3 extends over 17 amino acids. V lost 8 bases, J lost 5 bases, and 17 bases stayed unmatched. CDR3 in amino acids: CASPLRGQGEMGYGYTF. The DNA of the CDR3 is TGTGCCAGCCCACTCCGAGGACAGGGGGAGATGGGGTATGGCTACACCTTC.

The J gene is TRBJ1-2, the V gene TRBV6-5, with D possibly TRBD1 on 5 matching bases. Trimming pared 6 bases from V and 4 bases from J, leaving 15 bases between. The CDR3 totals 14 residues. Germline CDR1 reads MNHEY; CDR2 reads SVGAGI. The CDR3 reads CASRDSSSGYGYTF. In nucleotides, the CDR3 is TGTGCCAGCAGAGACAGCTCCTCGGGCTATGGCTACACCTTC.

The DNA of the CDR3 is TGTGCCAGCAGCTTGGCGCGACTACAGCGCACAGATACGCAGTATTTT. Encoded protein: CASSLARLQRTDTQYF. J is TRBJ2-3 and V is TRBV5-4; tentatively, D is TRBD2 (5 bases). The V end was cut by 0 bases, the J end by 1 base, with 12 bases between. This CDR3 is built from 16 residues. Germline-derived CDR1 and CDR2 are SGHNT and YYREEE (reference sequence). Full variable domain (outside the CDR3, taken from reference TRBV5-4 and TRBJ2-3): ETGVTQSPTHLIKTRGQQVTLRCSSQSGHNTVSWYQQALGQGPQFIFQYYREEENGRGNFPPRFSGLQFPNYSSELNVNALELDDSALYLCASSLARLQRTDTQYFGPGTRLTVL.

This chain connects TRBV12-3 or TRBV12-4 to TRBJ1-3; tentative D call: TRBD1 (5 bases). The CDR3 consists of 13 residues. V was shortened by 2 bases and J by 4 bases, with 6 bases between the two germline ends. CDR3 protein: CASSLRGGNTIYF. The CDR3 DNA reads as TGTGCCAGCAGTTTACGGGGGGGAAACACCATATATTTT.

The chain links TRBV2 to TRBJ2-7; TRBD2 agrees at 9 bases. This CDR3 contains 13 residues. In germline, CDR1 is SNHLY, CDR2 FYNNEI. V was clipped by 6 bases and J by 4 bases; unmatched bases: 4. CDR3 loop: CASRASGTYEQYF. Written as DNA, the CDR3 is TGTGCCAGCAGGGCTAGCGGGACTTACGAGCAGTACTTC. The variable domain in full, completed from reference TRBV2 and TRBJ2-7, reads EPEVTQTPSHQVTQMGQEVILRCVPISNHLYFYWYRQILGQKVEFLVSFYNNEISEKSEIFDDQFSVERPDGSNFTLKIRSTKLEDSAMYFCASRASGTYEQYFGPGTRLTVT.

The V gene is TRBV6-2 or TRBV6-3, the J gene TRBJ2-1, with 11 bases lining up with TRBD2. The CDR3 runs to 15 residues. V gave up 5 bases and J gave up 6 bases; unmatched junction bases: 6. Germline CDR1 MNHEY, CDR2 SVGEGT. The CDR3 sequence is CASSKTSGGFNEQFF. As DNA, the CDR3 is TGTGCCAGCAGTAAAACTAGCGGGGGATTCAATGAGCAGTTCTTC.

The V call is TRBV9, the J call TRBJ2-7; 9 bases match TRBD1. The CDR3 extends over 15 amino acids. The V gene's germline CDR1 is SGDLS and CDR2 YYNGEE. With 4 bases clipped from V and 3 bases from J, the junction kept 8 bases outside the gene matches. The CDR3 coding sequence is TGTGCCAGCAGCACGTCGACAGGGGGTTTCTACGAGCAGTACTTC. Its protein product is CASSTSTGGFYEQYF.

The rearrangement joins TRBV3-1 (or the pseudogene TRBV3-2) to TRBJ1-6, with D possibly matching TRBD1 (6 bases). Trimming stripped 4 bases from V and 5 bases from J, with 9 bases between. The CDR3 is made up of 14 amino acids. The germline gives CDR1 LGHDT, CDR2 YNNKEL (reference sequence). The CDR3 sequence: CASSPRGNNSPLHF. The CDR3 bases are TGTGCCAGCAGCCCCAGGGGAAATAATTCACCCCTCCACTTT.

In its sample, this clone was seen once. The rearrangement joins TRBV10-3 to TRBJ2-3; 8 bases are shared with TRBD2. Trimming at V came to 10 bases and at J to 4 bases, leaving 13 bases not matched to a gene. The CDR3 is 15 amino acids. CDR1 and CDR2 (germline): ENHRY, SYGVKD. The CDR3 reads CATMAGRAGADTQYF. As DNA, the CDR3 is TGTGCCACTATGGCGGGCAGAGCGGGGGCAGATACGCAGTATTTT.

This chain connects TRBV11-2 to TRBJ2-3; 10 bases fit TRBD2. In germline, CDR1 is SGHAT, CDR2 FQNNGV. The trim removed 5 bases at V and 1 base at J, leaving 6 bases unmatched. The CDR3 extends over 16 amino acids. CDR3 protein: CASSIALAGGTDTQYF. In DNA, the CDR3 is TGTGCCAGCAGCATAGCCCTAGCGGGAGGCACAGATACGCAGTATTTT.

V and J are TRBV4-2 and TRBJ2-7; TRBD1 aligns across 7 bases. J gave up 2 bases and V 0 bases, and 4 bases lay outside the gene matches. Germline loops: CDR1 LGHNA, CDR2 YNFKEQ. The CDR3 extends over 15 amino acids. The chain's CDR3 is CASSQDSDRPYEQYF. For the CDR3, the DNA is TGTGCCAGCAGCCAAGACTCGGACAGGCCCTACGAGCAGTACTTC.

The DNA of the CDR3 is TGTGCCAGCAGTAGGGGACAGGGCCACCCCAATGAGCAGTTCTTC. Translated, it gives CASSRGQGHPNEQFF. The chain uses TRBV6-6 and TRBJ2-1, with TRBD1 identical over 9 bases. The CDR3 consists of 15 residues. The J segment lost 6 bases and the V segment lost 5 bases, leaving 8 bases of the junction unmatched. Germline values: CDR1 MNHNY, CDR2 SVGAGI (reference sequence).

V gene TRBV18 combines with J gene TRBJ2-1, with 12 nucleotides matching TRBD2. V lost 3 bases and J lost 4; bases outside the gene matches: 4. The CDR3 length is 16 residues. Looked up from germline, CDR1 is KGHSH and CDR2 is LQKENI. The CDR3, as DNA: TGTGCCAGCTCACCCCCCGGGACTAGCGGGTACAATGAGCAGTTCTTC. This codes for CASSPPGTSGYNEQFF.

This chain joins TRBV9 and TRBJ2-3; D call uncertain. Germline loops: CDR1 SGDLS, CDR2 YYNGEE. Trimming left V 0 bases short and J 3 bases short, with 8 bases between. This CDR3 region has 14 residues. Here the CDR3 reads CASSVGEVTDTQYF. In DNA, the CDR3 is TGTGCCAGCAGCGTAGGAGAGGTGACAGATACGCAGTATTTT.

This chain's CDR3 is CASSAGNNYGYTF. DNA for the CDR3: TGTGCCAGCAGTGCCGGGAACAACTATGGCTACACCTTC. The chain links TRBV28 to TRBJ1-2, with unresolved D. The CDR3 runs 13 residues. CDR1 MDHEN and CDR2 SYDVKM come from the germline V gene. The V gene lost 5 bases and the J gene lost 2 bases, with 9 bases spanning the gap.